This T cell receptor beta chain derives from a study of T-cell memory formation after mild COVID-19. Ten or more counts support this clonotype. CDR3 size: 15 residues. V lost 1 base to trimming and J lost 7 bases; unmatched junction nucleotides: 6. Germline CDR1 is SGHRS and CDR2 is YFSETQ. Using its own MiXCR run on the 5' RACE reads, TCRdb lists one record per CDR3 protein. The top ten clones hold about 2.1% of a sample with approximately 200,000 distinct CDR3 sequences, about a sixth of them seen once. The V call is TRBV5-1, the J call TRBJ2-2, with 8 bases matching TRBD1. The clonotype was recovered from an adult woman who had mild COVID-19 (a few samples of this study predate the infection). Cell type and time point are not known. The specimen sequenced was PBMCs or a T cell subset sorted from them (not recorded which). CDR3 coding DNA: TGCGCCAGCAGCTTGACTCAGGGGGCGAGCGGGGAGCTGTTTTTT. Translation gives CASSLTQGASGELFF.